These 14 T cell receptor beta chains were all obtained from the same sample, sequenced in a study of shared clonotypes between healthy human individuals. Naive CD8 isolation took CD45RO-negative cells positively selected for CCR7 and excluded terminally differentiated effector memory CD45RA+ cells. Assay used: immunoSEQ multiplex PCR; TCRdb lists only in-frame clones, some missing. The profile shows about 2.1 million clones, about 92% of them singletons. The material sequenced was naive CD8+ T cells from PBMCs. The receptor set was obtained from a young man in good health. Some clones in this sample may be carry-over from other donors' samples.

The V gene is TRBV27, the J gene TRBJ2-1; the match to TRBD2 covers 8 bases. V was pared by 8 bases and J by 7 bases, with 10 bases of the junction left unmatched. This CDR3 comprises 14 residues. Germline V gene lookup returns CDR1 MNHEY and CDR2 SMNVEV (reference sequence). CDR3 in DNA: TGTGCCAGCGCTACTAGCGGACAGAGGAATGAGCAGTTCTTC. Translated: CASATSGQRNEQFF.

This clone appeared a single time. The rearrangement links TRBV6-6 to TRBJ2-7, with 10 bases fitting TRBD1. V lost 2 bases and J lost 4; bases outside the gene matches: 5. CDR1 and CDR2 from the germline V gene are MNHNY and SVGAGI (reference sequence). The CDR3 is made up of 15 amino acids. As DNA, the CDR3 is TGTGCCAGCAGTTACGGGGACAGGGGCCGATACGAGCAGTACTTC. It yields the protein CASSYGDRGRYEQYF.

This chain uses TRBV29-1 with TRBJ1-2; D is unclear. The CDR3 has 10 residues. Germline assignment: CDR1 SQVTM and CDR2 ANQGSEA. Between the trimmed V and J ends, which lost 0 bases and 8 bases, there was a span of 4 bases. CDR3 protein: CSVEDSGYTF. CDR3 in DNA: TGCAGCGTTGAAGACAGCGGCTACACCTTC. The full variable domain, in which reference TRBV29-1 and TRBJ1-2 provide the parts outside the CDR3, is SAVISQKPSRDICQRGTSLTIQCQVDSQVTMMFWYRQQPGQSLTLIATANQGSEATYESGFVIDKFPISRPNLTFSTLTVSNMSPEDSSIYLCSVEDSGYTFGSGTRLTVV.

The chain is built from TRBV5-5 and TRBJ1-2; D gene uncertain. The CDR3 loop spans 12 amino acids. Germline values: CDR1 SGHKS, CDR2 YYEKEE (reference sequence). Trimming pared 7 bases from V and 6 bases from J, leaving 13 bases between. Here the CDR3 DNA reads TGTGCCAGCGAATCGGGCACGGATGGCTACACCTTC. It yields the protein CASESGTDGYTF.

The chain couples TRBV11-2 to TRBJ2-1, with 7 positions matching TRBD2. The ends lost 5 bases at V and 7 bases at J; junction bases unmatched: 11. This CDR3 comprises 15 residues. Germline V gene data show CDR1 as SGHAT and CDR2 as FQNNGV. The CDR3 nucleotides read TGTGCCAGCAGCGACGGACTAGTGCGTCAGAATGAGCAGTTCTTC. Protein product: CASSDGLVRQNEQFF. Full variable domain (rest looked up from reference TRBV11-2 and TRBJ2-1): EAGVAQSPRYKIIEKRQSVAFWCNPISGHATLYWYQQILGQGPKLLIQFQNNGVVDDSQLPKDRFSAERLKGVDSTLKIQPAKLEDSAVYLCASSDGLVRQNEQFFGPGTRLTVL.

The V call is TRBV5-6, the J call TRBJ2-3; no clear D. Looked up from germline, CDR1 is SGHDT and CDR2 is YYEEEE. The CDR3 sequence is 13 residues long. Trimming stripped 9 bases from V and 0 bases from J, with 11 bases between. The CDR3 region has the DNA TGTGCCACCCCGGTACTGAGCACAGATACGCAGTATTTT. This gives the protein CATPVLSTDTQYF.

This rearrangement joins TRBV10-2 to TRBJ2-7; D may be TRBD1 (6 bases). The CDR3 covers 13 residues. Germline assignment: CDR1 WSHSY and CDR2 SAAADI. V was cut by 2 bases and J by 4 bases, with 9 bases left in between. The CDR3 reads CASSEVQGYEQYF. In DNA form, the CDR3 reads TGCGCCAGCAGTGAGGTACAGGGTTACGAGCAGTACTTC.

This clone appeared once. The chain is built from TRBV9 and TRBJ2-2; 13 positions agree with TRBD2. Trimming at V came to 6 bases and at J to 7 bases, leaving 12 bases not matched to a gene. The CDR3 consists of 17 residues. Looked up from germline, CDR1 is SGDLS and CDR2 is YYNGEE. The DNA of the CDR3 is TGTGCCAGCACCCCTACGGGACTAGCGGGAAATTTCGGGGAGCTGTTTTTT. As protein: CASTPTGLAGNFGELFF.

This clone was seen a handful of times. The chain combines TRBV28 with TRBJ1-5; no clear D gene. From germline, CDR1 is MDHEN and CDR2 SYDVKM. The CDR3 sequence is 12 residues long. Trimming took 2 bases from V and 7 from J, leaving 6 bases between them. DNA of the CDR3: TGTGCCAGCAGTTTAGATAGCCAGCCCCAGCATTTT. Its translation: CASSLDSQPQHF. Variable domain in full (rest from reference TRBV28 and TRBJ1-5): DVKVTQSSRYLVKRTGEKVFLECVQDMDHENMFWYRQDPGLGLRLIYFSYDVKMKEKGDIPEGYSVSREKKERFSLILESASTNQTSMYLCASSLDSQPQHFGDGTRLSIL.

The chain carries TRBV6-5 and TRBJ2-7; no clear D. The germline CDR1 and CDR2 sequences are MNHEY and SVGAGI. CDR3 length equals 14 residues. With 4 bases removed from V and 2 bases from J, the gap between germline ends came to 12 bases. The DNA for the CDR3 is TGTGCCAGCAGTTCCCGTACTGTTCCCTACGAGCAGTACTTC. It encodes CASSSRTVPYEQYF.

The chain joins TRBV6-1 to TRBJ2-7, with 7 positions matching TRBD2. Germline CDR1 and CDR2: MNHNS and SASEGT. Trimming at V came to 7 bases and at J to 0 bases, leaving 9 bases not matched to a gene. The CDR3 runs 15 residues. CDR3 sequence reads: CASKAASGSSYEQYF. The CDR3 DNA follows: TGTGCCAGCAAGGCCGCTAGCGGATCCTCCTACGAGCAGTACTTC.

The chain employs TRBV27 and TRBJ2-2; 8 bases agree with TRBD1. The V segment lost 4 bases and the J segment 0 bases; nucleotides outside the gene matches: 4. The length of the CDR3 is 16 residues. In germline, CDR1 is MNHEY, CDR2 SMNVEV (reference sequence). CDR3 region: CASSSDRGSNTGELFF. The CDR3 DNA reads as TGTGCCAGCAGTTCCGACAGGGGATCGAACACCGGGGAGCTGTTTTTT.

The chain carries TRBV5-6 and TRBJ2-2; D unclear. Trimming left V 4 bases short and J 8 bases short, with 12 bases between. Germline V gives CDR1 SGHDT, CDR2 YYEEEE. The CDR3 sequence is 13 residues long. The CDR3 reads CASSPPRQGELFF. The CDR3 nucleotides are TGTGCCAGCAGCCCGCCAAGGCAGGGGGAGCTGTTTTTT.

This chain connects TRBV27 to TRBJ1-1; D uncertain. The V gene's germline CDR1 is MNHEY and CDR2 SMNVEV (reference sequence). CDR3 length: 15 residues. Trimming shortened V by 5 bases and J by 4 bases, and 17 bases separated the two germline ends. In nucleotides, the CDR3 is TGTGCCAGCAGTGATGCCAACGTTGGGTTCACTGAAGCTTTCTTT. This translates into CASSDANVGFTEAFF.